This entry features one T cell receptor beta chain sequence. The specificity of this receptor is unknown. No much larger clonotype is one base removed from it; base qualities were not supplied. Libraries were made using the immunoSEQ multiplex PCR assay. The study's processing was this. Preprocessing removed nonproductive sequences and CDR3s not starting with C, not ending with F or W, or shorter than 7 amino acids. The MANAFEST web app identified antigen-specific clonotypes based on expansion compared with the reference and other culture wells. To be counted as positive, a clone had to show significant expansion compared with the reference culture, at an FDR below 0.05, in 2 of 3 replicate wells. Positive clones also required significant expansion versus all other tandem wells and an odds ratio above 5. CDR3 homology was quantified as pairwise Levenshtein distance, calculated with the stringdist R package after three terminal residues were trimmed from each end. TCRdb retrieved this table from immuneACCESS and kept in-frame rearrangements only. Not all clones are present; in checked studies, unresolved V genes account for under half, and no reason is known for the remainder. That table gives V, J and clone size, and the DNA gave D and trimming. The sample yields under 30,000 clones; 72% were counted once. The biggest ten clones account for roughly an eighth of the sample.

V is clipped by 7 bases and J by 0 bases, and the sequence between their germline boundaries is 10 bases long. The germline V gene supplies CDR1 ENHRY and CDR2 SYGVKD. Reading from cysteine to phenylalanine, the CDR3 counts 13 amino acids. Only the CDR3 DNA is retained, 39 bases long and in frame from the first base. This sample was taken from a study of CD4 T cells in relation to SARS-CoV-2 and coronaviruses (dated by TCRdb to about 2021). About the full investigation: In the ViraFEST assay, PBMCs were cultured with antigen for 9 to 10 days, after which TCR beta CDR3s were sequenced to identify antigen-specific clonal expansions. Samples from three pre-COVID donors and the naive versus memory experiments were sequenced with the Adaptive Biotechnologies TCR-sequencing kit; other data were Illumina-based. HLA restriction was mapped for shared crossreactive spike epitopes using patient-derived lymphoblastoid cell lines. At the level of individual TCR clonotypes, the study evaluated whether memory CD4+ T cells crossreact between the spike proteins of SARS-CoV-2 and those of common cold coronaviruses. The negative reference condition was either a culture with an HIV-1 Nef peptide pool or a culture with no peptide. A different TCR-beta assay, based on Illumina, was used to sequence expansion assays from other donors in the study. General findings and caveats noted by the study authors: Because no donor provided both pre-pandemic and post-infection samples, tracing the source of pre-existing responses was limited. Crossreactivity analysis centred on spike protein, so crossreactivity against other viral proteins was not assessed. Small numbers of patients and of tested TCRs limited the study. Roughly 64% of donors had memory CD4+ clonotypes that crossrecognized SARS-CoV-2 and at least one common cold coronavirus spike. Compared with monoreactive clones, crossreactive clones had significantly weaker SARS-CoV-2-driven expansion, a result consistent with antigenic imprinting.

CD4+ T cells from unexposed donors were collected before the COVID-19 pandemic (2011-2018). The EasySep CD4+ T cell isolation kit was used to isolate CD4+ T cells once the cultures had run for 10 to 11 days. As far as cell numbers permitted, CD4+ T cells from unexposed donors were tested for reactivity against SARS-CoV-2 S and N as well as four spike pools from common cold coronaviruses. About 2.2 million PBMCs per well were cultured in IMDM with roughly 5% human AB serum and around 10 IU/ml IL-2. Half of the culture medium was replaced with fresh IL-2-containing medium on days 3 and 7. In general, every peptide culture condition was set up in three replicate wells. The leukapheresis product for the unexposed donors was obtained through commercial purchase. PBMCs were isolated from leukapheresis product or whole blood by Ficoll-Paque PLUS gradient centrifugation. PBMCs were either cryopreserved at -140 degrees C or used fresh in the expansion assay. The QIAamp Micro DNA Kit was used to extract genomic DNA from the CD4+ T cells.

This clonotype originated in a human donor in good health. The V and J segments used are TRBV10-3 and TRBJ2-7, with TRBD2 tentatively as D gene (5 bases match). Sequenced input: CD4+ T cells from PBMCs, cultured in vitro. At the DNA level, the sequence is TGTGCCATCATGAGGGATAGCTCCTACGAGCAGTACTTC. Its translation is CAIMRDSSYEQYF.